The rows below give T cell receptor beta chains drawn from one sample of a study of cytomegalovirus exposure and HLA in healthy donors. Here immunoSEQ multiplex PCR was the method, and the copy in TCRdb shows in-frame clones only, minus some. The sample has fewer than 150,000 clones, roughly 77% seen once. The sequenced sample was PBMCs. These receptors were collected from a man aged 30-40 years in good health. CDR3s include the opening cysteine and the closing phenylalanine or tryptophan. The D gene is left open where the match is weak. The size field is filled for only some rows; it gives once, few, many or a size class.

j_gene: TRBJ2-3; v_gene: TRBV7-7; abundance: -; d_gene: TRBD1; CDR3nt: TGTGCCAGCAGCTGCCGGACAGGGTCTTCAGATACGCAGTATTTT; CDR3aa: CASSCRTGSSDTQYF
j_gene: TRBJ2-2; v_gene: TRBV7-9; abundance: few; d_gene: TRBD1; CDR3nt: TGTGCCAGCAGCTTAGACCGACAGGGGACCGGGGAGCTGTTTTTT; CDR3aa: CASSLDRQGTGELFF
j_gene: TRBJ2-7; v_gene: TRBV18; abundance: -; d_gene: TRBD1; CDR3nt: TGTGCCAGCTCACCGGGACAGAACTACGAGCAGTACTTC; CDR3aa: CASSPGQNYEQYF
j_gene: TRBJ2-7; v_gene: TRBV6-6; abundance: -; d_gene: -; CDR3nt: TGTGCCAGCAGCTCTTTAGACGAGCAGTACTTC; CDR3aa: CASSSLDEQYF
j_gene: TRBJ1-1; v_gene: TRBV5-4; abundance: -; d_gene: TRBD1; CDR3nt: TGTGCCAGCAGCATCGACAGGGGGCGCGAAGCTTTCTTT; CDR3aa: CASSIDRGREAFF
j_gene: TRBJ1-2; v_gene: TRBV7-3; abundance: -; d_gene: TRBD1; CDR3nt: TGTGCCAGCAGCCCCCAGGGGGCTGGCTACACCTTC; CDR3aa: CASSPQGAGYTF
j_gene: TRBJ2-7; v_gene: TRBV29-1; abundance: -; d_gene: -; CDR3nt: TGCAGCGTTGAAACTGACACCCTAGAGCAGTACTTC; CDR3aa: CSVETDTLEQYF
j_gene: TRBJ2-7; v_gene: TRBV29-1; abundance: -; d_gene: TRBD1; CDR3nt: TGCAGCGGACAACAGGGGGCGCGGGAGCAGTACTTC; CDR3aa: CSGQQGAREQYF
j_gene: TRBJ2-1; v_gene: TRBV29-1; abundance: -; d_gene: -; CDR3nt: TGCAGCGTTTCTCCTCCTCGCGCCCTCCGGGATCTTTACAATGAGCAGTTCTTC; CDR3aa: CSVSPPRALRDLYNEQFF
j_gene: TRBJ1-2; v_gene: TRBV7-9; abundance: -; d_gene: TRBD1; CDR3nt: TGTGCCAGCAGCCCCACCGGGACAGGTCCTAACTATGGCTACACCTTC; CDR3aa: CASSPTGTGPNYGYTF
j_gene: TRBJ2-7; v_gene: TRBV4-1; abundance: -; d_gene: TRBD1; CDR3nt: TGCGCCACCCAGCCGAGGGTGGGACAGGGCTACGAGCAGTACTTC; CDR3aa: CATQPRVGQGYEQYF
j_gene: TRBJ1-1; v_gene: TRBV7-3; abundance: -; d_gene: TRBD1; CDR3nt: TGTGCCAGCAGCGGTCAGGGGGCAGTGTCTGAAGCTTTCTTT; CDR3aa: CASSGQGAVSEAFF
j_gene: TRBJ2-7; v_gene: TRBV6-5; abundance: -; d_gene: TRBD1; CDR3nt: TGTGCCAGCAGTTATACCGGGACAGGGGACGAGCAGTACTTC; CDR3aa: CASSYTGTGDEQYF
j_gene: TRBJ1-1; v_gene: TRBV5-8; abundance: -; d_gene: TRBD1; CDR3nt: TGTGCCGGAAGGGACAGGGGCAGTTTGGGGAACACTGAAGCTTTCTTT; CDR3aa: CAGRDRGSLGNTEAFF
j_gene: TRBJ2-1; v_gene: TRBV7-9; abundance: once; d_gene: -; CDR3nt: TGTTCCAGCGCAAGAGCCAGGGCGGGGGCACCCAATGAGCAGTTCTTC; CDR3aa: CSSARARAGAPNEQFF
j_gene: TRBJ2-2; v_gene: TRBV7-9; abundance: -; d_gene: -; CDR3nt: TGTGCCAGCAGCTTAGCTCCAGGGACGAACACCGGGGAGCTGTTTTTT; CDR3aa: CASSLAPGTNTGELFF